This T cell receptor beta chain was identified in a study of blood T cell repertoires in COVID-19. How the authors handled the data: Using reference gene primer amplification, nucleated cell counts were estimated. Some clones are missing from TCRdb's copy, which holds only in-frame ones; the method was immunoSEQ multiplex PCR. V and J calls and clone size come straight from that table; D and trimming were deduced from the DNA. The sample shows over 85,000 clones, 85% of them seen only once. This clonotype was sampled from a man aged 50 or older with acute or convalescent COVID-19. The sample was peripheral blood.

The CDR3 spells CASDKSYEQYF. The CDR3 DNA is TGTGCCAGCGACAAGTCCTACGAGCAGTACTTC. V usage is TRBV6-5 and J usage is TRBJ2-7; D remains unclear. V dropped 8 bases and J dropped 1 base, with 6 bases sitting between them. This CDR3 contains 11 residues. Germline loops: CDR1 MNHEY, CDR2 SVGAGI.